Described below is a single T cell receptor beta chain sequence and its context. The sample is drawn from a study of cytomegalovirus exposure and HLA in healthy donors. The PCR contained 60 Vbeta and 13 Jbeta primers. Clones were read by immunoSEQ multiplex PCR, and TCRdb kept only the in-frame ones, dropping some. The sample carries 85,000 to 120,000 clones, 70% to 85% recorded once. Sequencing was done on a sample of PBMCs. This receptor was identified in a man aged 55 to 70 in good health and CMV-seronegative.

CDR3: CASSRRTVAIGYTF. The CDR3 DNA reads TGTGCCAGCAGCCGTCGGACAGTTGCGATTGGCTACACCTTC. This chain uses TRBV13 with TRBJ1-2, with D perhaps TRBD1 (6 bases). This CDR3 is 14 amino acids long. CDR1 and CDR2 from the germline V gene are PRHDT and FYEKMQ (reference sequence). Trimming left V 5 bases short and J 7 bases short, with 17 bases between.